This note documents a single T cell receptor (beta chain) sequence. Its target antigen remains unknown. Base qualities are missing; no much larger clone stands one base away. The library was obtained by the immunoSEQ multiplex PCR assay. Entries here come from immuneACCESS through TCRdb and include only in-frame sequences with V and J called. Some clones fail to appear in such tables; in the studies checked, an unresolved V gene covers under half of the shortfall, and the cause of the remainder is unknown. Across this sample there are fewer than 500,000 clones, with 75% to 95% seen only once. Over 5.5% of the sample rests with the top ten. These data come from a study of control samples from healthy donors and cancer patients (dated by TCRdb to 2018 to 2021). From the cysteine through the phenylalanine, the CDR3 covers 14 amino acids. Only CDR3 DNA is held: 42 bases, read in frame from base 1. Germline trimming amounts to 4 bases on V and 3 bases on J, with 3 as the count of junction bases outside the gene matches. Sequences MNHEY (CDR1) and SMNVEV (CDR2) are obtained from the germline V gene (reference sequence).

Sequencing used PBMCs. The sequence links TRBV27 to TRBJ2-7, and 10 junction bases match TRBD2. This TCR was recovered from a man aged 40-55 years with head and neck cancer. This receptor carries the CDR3 CASSWASGSYEQYF. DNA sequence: TGTGCCAGCAGTTGGGCTAGCGGGAGCTACGAGCAGTACTTC.